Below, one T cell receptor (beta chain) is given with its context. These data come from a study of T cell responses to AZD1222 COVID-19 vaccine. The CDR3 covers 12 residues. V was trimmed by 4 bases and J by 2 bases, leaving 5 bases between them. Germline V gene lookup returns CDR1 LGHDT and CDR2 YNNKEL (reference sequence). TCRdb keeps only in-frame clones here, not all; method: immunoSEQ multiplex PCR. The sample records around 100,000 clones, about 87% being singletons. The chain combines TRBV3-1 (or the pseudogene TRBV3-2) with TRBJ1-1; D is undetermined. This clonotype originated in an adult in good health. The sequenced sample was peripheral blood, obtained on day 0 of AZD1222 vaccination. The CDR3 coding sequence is TGTGCCAGCAGCCCTACAAACACTGAAGCTTTCTTT. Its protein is CASSPTNTEAFF.